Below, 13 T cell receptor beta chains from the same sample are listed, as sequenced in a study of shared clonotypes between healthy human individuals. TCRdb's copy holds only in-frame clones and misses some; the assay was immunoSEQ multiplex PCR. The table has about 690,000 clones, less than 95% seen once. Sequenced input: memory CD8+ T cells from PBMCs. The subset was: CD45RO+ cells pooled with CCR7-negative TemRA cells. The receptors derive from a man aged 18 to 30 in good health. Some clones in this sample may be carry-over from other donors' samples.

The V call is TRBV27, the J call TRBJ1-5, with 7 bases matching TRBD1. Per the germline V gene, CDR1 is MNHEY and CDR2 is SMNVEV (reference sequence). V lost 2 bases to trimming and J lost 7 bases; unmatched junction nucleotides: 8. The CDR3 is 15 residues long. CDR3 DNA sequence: TGTGCCAGCAGTTTAGGAGGGGGCGGTGACCAGCCCCAGCATTTT. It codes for CASSLGGGGDQPQHF.

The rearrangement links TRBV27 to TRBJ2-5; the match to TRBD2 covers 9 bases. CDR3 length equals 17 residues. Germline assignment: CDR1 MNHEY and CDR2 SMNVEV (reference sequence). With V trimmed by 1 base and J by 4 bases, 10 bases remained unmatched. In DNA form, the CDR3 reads TGTGCCAGCAGTTTATTGGGTGTAGCGGGAGTTAGAGAGACCCAGTACTTC. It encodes CASSLLGVAGVRETQYF.

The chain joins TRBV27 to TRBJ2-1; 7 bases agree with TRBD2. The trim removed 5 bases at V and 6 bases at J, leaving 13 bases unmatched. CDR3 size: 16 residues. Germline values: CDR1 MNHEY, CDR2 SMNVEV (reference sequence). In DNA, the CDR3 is TGTGCCAGCAGTCCCCTCGGAGCGGGGAGACTCAATGAGCAGTTCTTC. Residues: CASSPLGAGRLNEQFF.

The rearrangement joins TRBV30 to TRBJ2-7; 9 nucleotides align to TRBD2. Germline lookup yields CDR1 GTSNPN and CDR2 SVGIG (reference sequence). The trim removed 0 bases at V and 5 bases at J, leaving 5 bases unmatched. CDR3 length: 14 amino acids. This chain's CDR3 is CAWSVGLARHEQYF. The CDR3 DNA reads TGTGCCTGGAGTGTCGGACTAGCGAGGCACGAGCAGTACTTC.

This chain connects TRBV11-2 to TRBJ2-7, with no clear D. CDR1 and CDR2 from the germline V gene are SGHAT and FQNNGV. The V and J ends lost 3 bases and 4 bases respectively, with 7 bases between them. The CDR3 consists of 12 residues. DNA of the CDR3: TGTGCCAGCAGCTTGGCTCCGTACGAGCAGTACTTC. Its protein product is CASSLAPYEQYF. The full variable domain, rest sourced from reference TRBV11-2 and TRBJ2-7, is EAGVAQSPRYKIIEKRQSVAFWCNPISGHATLYWYQQILGQGPKLLIQFQNNGVVDDSQLPKDRFSAERLKGVDSTLKIQPAKLEDSAVYLCASSLAPYEQYFGPGTRLTVT.

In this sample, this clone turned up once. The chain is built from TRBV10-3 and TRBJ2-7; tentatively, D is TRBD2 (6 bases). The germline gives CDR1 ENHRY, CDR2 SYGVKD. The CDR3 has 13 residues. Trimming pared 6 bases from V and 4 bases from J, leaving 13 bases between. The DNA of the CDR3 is TGTGCCATCAGACCTTACGGAGGGTACGAGCAGTACTTC. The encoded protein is CAIRPYGGYEQYF.

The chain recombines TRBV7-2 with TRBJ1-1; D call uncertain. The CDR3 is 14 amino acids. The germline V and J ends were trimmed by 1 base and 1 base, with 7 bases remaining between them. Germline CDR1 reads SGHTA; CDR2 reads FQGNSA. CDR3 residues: CASSLVGRNTEAFF. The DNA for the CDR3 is TGTGCCAGCAGCTTAGTTGGGCGGAACACTGAAGCTTTCTTT. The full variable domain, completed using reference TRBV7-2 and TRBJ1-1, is GAGVSQSPSNKVTEKGKDVELRCDPISGHTALYWYRQSLGQGLEFLIYFQGNSAPDKSGLPSDRFSAERTGGSVSTLTIQRTQQEDSAVYLCASSLVGRNTEAFFGQGTRLTVV.

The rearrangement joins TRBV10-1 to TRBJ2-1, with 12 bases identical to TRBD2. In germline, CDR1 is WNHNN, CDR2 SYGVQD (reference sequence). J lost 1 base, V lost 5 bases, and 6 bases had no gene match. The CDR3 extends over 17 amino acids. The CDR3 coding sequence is TGCGCCAGCAGTACCGGACTAGCGGGAAGTTCCTACAATGAGCAGTTCTTC. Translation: CASSTGLAGSSYNEQFF.

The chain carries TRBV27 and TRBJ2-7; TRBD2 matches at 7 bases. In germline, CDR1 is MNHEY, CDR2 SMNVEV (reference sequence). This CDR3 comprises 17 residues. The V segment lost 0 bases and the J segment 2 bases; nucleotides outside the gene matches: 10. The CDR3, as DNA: TGTGCCAGCAGTTTATCGTCCGTGGCGGGAGTTCCCTACGAGCAGTACTTC. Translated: CASSLSSVAGVPYEQYF.

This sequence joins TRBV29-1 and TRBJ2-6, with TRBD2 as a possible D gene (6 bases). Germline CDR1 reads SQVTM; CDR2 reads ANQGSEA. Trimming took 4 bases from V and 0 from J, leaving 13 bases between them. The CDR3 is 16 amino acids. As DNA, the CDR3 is TGCAGCGTTGGGGGGGAATCTGGCTCTGGGGCCAACGTCCTGACTTTC. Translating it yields CSVGGESGSGANVLTF.

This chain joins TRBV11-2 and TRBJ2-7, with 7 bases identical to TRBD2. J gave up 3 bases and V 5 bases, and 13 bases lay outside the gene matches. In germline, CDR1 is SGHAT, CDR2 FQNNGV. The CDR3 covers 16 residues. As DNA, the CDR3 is TGTGCCAGCAGCGTTGCCTTGGCCGGGGGGATCTACGAGCAGTACTTC. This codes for CASSVALAGGIYEQYF.

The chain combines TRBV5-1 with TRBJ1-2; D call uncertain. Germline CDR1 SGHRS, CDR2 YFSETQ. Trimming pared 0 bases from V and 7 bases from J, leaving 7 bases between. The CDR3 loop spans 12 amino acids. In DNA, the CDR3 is TGCGCCAGCAGCTTGGGGGCCTTTGGCTACACCTTC. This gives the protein CASSLGAFGYTF.

CDR3 amino acids: CASRPLRGLENEKLFF. CDR3 bases: TGTGCCAGCAGACCCCTCCGCGGGTTAGAGAATGAAAAACTGTTTTTT. The chain carries TRBV7-9 and TRBJ1-4; D is undetermined. The germline V gene encodes CDR1 SEHNR and CDR2 FQNEAQ (reference sequence). This CDR3 region has 16 residues. V lost 6 bases and J 5 bases, leaving 19 bases between the germline ends.